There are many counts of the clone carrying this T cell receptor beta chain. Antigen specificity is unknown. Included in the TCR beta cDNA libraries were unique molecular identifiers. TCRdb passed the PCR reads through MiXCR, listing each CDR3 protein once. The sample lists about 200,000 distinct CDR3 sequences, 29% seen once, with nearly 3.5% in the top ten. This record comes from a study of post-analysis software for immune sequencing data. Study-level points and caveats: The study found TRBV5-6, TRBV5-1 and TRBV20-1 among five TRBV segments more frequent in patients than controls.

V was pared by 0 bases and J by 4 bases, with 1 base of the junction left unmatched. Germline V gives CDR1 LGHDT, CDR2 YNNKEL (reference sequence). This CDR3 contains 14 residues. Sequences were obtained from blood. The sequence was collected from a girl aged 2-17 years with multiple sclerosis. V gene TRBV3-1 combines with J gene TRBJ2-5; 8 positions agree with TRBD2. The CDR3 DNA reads TGTGCCAGCAGCCAAGAACGGGGGGGAGAGACCCAGTACTTC. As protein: CASSQERGGETQYF.